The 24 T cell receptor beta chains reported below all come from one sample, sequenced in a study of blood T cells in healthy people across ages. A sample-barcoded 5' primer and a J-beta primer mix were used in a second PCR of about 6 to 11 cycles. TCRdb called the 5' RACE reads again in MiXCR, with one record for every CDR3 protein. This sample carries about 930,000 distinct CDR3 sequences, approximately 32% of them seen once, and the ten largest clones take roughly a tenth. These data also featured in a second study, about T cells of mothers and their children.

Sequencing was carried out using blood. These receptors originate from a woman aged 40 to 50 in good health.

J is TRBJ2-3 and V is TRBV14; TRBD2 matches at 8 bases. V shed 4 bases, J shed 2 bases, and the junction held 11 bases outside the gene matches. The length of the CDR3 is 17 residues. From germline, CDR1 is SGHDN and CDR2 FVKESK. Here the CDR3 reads CASSPGLVGGFTDTQYF. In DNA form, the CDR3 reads TGTGCCAGCAGCCCGGGACTAGTGGGGGGTTTCACAGATACGCAGTATTTT.

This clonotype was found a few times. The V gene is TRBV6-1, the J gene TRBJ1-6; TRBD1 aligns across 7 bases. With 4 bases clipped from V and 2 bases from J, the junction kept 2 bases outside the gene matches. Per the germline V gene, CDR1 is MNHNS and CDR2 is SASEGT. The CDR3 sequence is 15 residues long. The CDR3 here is CASSGQGPYNSPLHF. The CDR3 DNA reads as TGTGCCAGCAGTGGACAGGGTCCCTATAATTCACCCCTCCACTTT.

CDR3 DNA: TGTGCCAGCTGGGGGCATGGCTATGGCTACACCTTC. Protein product: CASWGHGYGYTF. This sequence joins TRBV3-1 and TRBJ1-2, with TRBD1 as a possible D gene (6 bases). Germline lookup yields CDR1 LGHDT and CDR2 YNNKEL (reference sequence). Trimming stripped 8 bases from V and 4 bases from J, with 11 bases between. This CDR3 is built from 12 residues.

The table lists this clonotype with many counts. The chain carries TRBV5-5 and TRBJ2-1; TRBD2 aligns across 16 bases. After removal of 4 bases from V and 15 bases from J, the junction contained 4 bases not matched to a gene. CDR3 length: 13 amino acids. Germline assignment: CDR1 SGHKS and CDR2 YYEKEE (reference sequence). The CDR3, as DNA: TGTGCCAGCAGCACGGGACTAGCGGGGGGGGCGTTCTTC. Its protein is CASSTGLAGGAFF.

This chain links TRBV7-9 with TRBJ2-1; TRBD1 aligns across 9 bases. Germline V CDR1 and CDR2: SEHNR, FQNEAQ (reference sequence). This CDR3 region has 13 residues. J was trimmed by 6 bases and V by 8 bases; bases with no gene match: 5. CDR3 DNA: TGTGCCAGCCGGACAGGGGTGGGCAATGAGCAGTTCTTC. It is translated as CASRTGVGNEQFF.

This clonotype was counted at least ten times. The CDR3 sequence is CASSEVRRPGETQYF. DNA of the CDR3: TGTGCCAGCAGTGAGGTCAGGAGGCCGGGAGAGACCCAGTACTTC. V usage is TRBV2 and J usage is TRBJ2-5; perhaps TRBD2 as D (5 bases). The V gene lost 3 bases and the J gene lost 4 bases, with 15 bases spanning the gap. Germline V lookup: CDR1 SNHLY, CDR2 FYNNEI. The CDR3 totals 15 residues.

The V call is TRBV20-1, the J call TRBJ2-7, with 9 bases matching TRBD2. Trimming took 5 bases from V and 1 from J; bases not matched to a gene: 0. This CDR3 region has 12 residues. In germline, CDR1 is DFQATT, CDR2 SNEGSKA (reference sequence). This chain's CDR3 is CSALAGSYEQYF. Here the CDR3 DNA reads TGCAGTGCTCTAGCGGGATCCTACGAGCAGTACTTC.

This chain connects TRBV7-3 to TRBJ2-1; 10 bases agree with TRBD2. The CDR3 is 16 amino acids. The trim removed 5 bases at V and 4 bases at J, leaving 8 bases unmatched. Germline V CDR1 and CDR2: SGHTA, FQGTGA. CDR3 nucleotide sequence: TGTGCCAGCAGCCCAATAGCGGGGGGAATGTACAATGAGCAGTTCTTC. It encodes CASSPIAGGMYNEQFF.

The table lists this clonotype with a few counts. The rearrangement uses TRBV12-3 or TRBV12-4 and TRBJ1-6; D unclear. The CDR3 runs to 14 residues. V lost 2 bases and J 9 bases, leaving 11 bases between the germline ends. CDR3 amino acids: CASSLSQRISPLHF. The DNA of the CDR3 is TGTGCCAGCAGTTTATCACAGAGAATTTCACCCCTCCACTTT.

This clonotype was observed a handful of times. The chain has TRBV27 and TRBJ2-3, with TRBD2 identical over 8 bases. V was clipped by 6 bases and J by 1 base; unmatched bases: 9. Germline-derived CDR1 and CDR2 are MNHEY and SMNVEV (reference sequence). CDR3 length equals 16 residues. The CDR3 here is CASRTSVGLGTDTQYF. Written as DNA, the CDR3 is TGTGCCAGCAGGACCTCCGTGGGACTAGGCACAGATACGCAGTATTTT.

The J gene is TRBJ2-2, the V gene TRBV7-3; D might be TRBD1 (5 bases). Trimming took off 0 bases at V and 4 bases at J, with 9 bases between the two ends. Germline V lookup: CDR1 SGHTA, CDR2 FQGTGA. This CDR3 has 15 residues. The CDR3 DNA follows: TGTGCCAGCAGCTTAACGGGAAGGGGCACCGGGGAGCTGTTTTTT. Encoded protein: CASSLTGRGTGELFF.

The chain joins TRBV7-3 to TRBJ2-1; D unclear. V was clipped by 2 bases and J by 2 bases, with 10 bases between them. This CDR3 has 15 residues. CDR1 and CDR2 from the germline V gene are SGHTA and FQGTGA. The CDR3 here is CASSLPEPTYNEQFF. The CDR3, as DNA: TGTGCCAGCAGCTTACCCGAGCCCACCTACAATGAGCAGTTCTTC.

The CDR3 DNA follows: TGTACCAGCAGCTCGGGGGACCGCTCCTACGAGCAGTACTTC. Its translation is CTSSSGDRSYEQYF. The J gene is TRBJ2-7, the V gene TRBV7-2; possible D gene TRBD2, 6 bases. Trimming left V 4 bases short and J 0 bases short, with 10 bases between. The CDR3 loop spans 14 amino acids. Germline-derived CDR1 and CDR2 are SGHTA and FQGNSA.

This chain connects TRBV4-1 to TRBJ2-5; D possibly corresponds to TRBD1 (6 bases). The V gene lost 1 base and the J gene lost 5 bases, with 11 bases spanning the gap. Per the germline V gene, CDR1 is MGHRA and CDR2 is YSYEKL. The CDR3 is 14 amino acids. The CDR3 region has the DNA TGCGCCAGCAGCCAAGCAGGGGTCGAGGAGACCCAGTACTTC. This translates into CASSQAGVEETQYF.

The CDR3 here is CASSRPGTGLQETQYF. The CDR3 region has the DNA TGTGCCAGCAGCCGACCCGGGACAGGACTCCAAGAGACCCAGTACTTC. This chain uses TRBV7-2 with TRBJ2-5; the match to TRBD1 covers 8 bases. Germline values: CDR1 SGHTA, CDR2 FQGNSA. Trimming took 5 bases from V and 1 from J; bases not matched to a gene: 9. There are 16 residues in the CDR3.

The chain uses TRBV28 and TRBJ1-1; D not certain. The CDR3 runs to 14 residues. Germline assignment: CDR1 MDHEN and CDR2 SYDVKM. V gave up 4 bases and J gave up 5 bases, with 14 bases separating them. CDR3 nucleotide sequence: TGTGCCAGCAGTTACGGTGTCCGGGGAACTGAAGCTTTCTTT. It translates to CASSYGVRGTEAFF.

The CDR3 region has the DNA TGTGCCAGCAGTTACTCGATGAAGACCGCTCCCTACAATGAGCAGTTCTTC. This codes for CASSYSMKTAPYNEQFF. The chain has TRBV6-2 or TRBV6-3 and TRBJ2-1, with no clear D. CDR3 length equals 17 residues. Germline V lookup: CDR1 MNHEY, CDR2 SVGEGT. V shed 0 bases and J shed 2 bases, with 14 bases lying between them.

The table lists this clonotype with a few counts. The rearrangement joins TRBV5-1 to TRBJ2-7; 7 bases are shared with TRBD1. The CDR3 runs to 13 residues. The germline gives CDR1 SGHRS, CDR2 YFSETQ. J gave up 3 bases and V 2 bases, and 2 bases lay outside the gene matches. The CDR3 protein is CASSFQGDYEQYF. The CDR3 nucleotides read TGCGCCAGCAGCTTTCAGGGGGACTACGAGCAGTACTTC.

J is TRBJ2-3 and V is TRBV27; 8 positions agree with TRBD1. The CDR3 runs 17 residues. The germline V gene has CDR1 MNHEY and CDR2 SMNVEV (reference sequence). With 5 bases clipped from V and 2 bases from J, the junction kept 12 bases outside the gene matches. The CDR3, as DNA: TGTGCCAGCAGTAGCTCCGGGACCAGGGGGCCCACAGATACGCAGTATTTT. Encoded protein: CASSSSGTRGPTDTQYF.

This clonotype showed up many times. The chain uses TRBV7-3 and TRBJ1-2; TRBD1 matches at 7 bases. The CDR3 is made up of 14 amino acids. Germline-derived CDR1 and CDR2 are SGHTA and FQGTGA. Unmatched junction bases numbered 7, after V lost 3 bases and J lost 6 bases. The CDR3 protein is CASSFLGQADGYTF. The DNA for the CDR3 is TGTGCCAGCAGCTTCCTCGGACAGGCAGATGGCTACACCTTC.

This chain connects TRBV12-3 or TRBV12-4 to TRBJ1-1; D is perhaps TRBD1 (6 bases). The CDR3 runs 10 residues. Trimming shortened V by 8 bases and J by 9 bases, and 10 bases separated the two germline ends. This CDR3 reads CASGTTKAFF. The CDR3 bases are TGTGCCAGCGGGACAACGAAAGCTTTCTTT.

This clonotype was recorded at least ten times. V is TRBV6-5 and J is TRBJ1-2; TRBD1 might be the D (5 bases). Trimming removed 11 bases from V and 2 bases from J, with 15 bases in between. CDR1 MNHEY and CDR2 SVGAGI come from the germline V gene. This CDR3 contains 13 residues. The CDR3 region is CASPRGANYGYTF. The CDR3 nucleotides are TGTGCCTCCCCAAGGGGAGCAAACTATGGCTACACCTTC.

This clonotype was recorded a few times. The chain's CDR3 is CASSPTGTPTAFF. The CDR3 DNA sequence: TGTGCCAGCAGCCCTACAGGGACCCCAACAGCTTTCTTT. The J gene is TRBJ1-1, the V gene TRBV12-3 or TRBV12-4; weak D call: TRBD1 (6 bases). The CDR3 contains 13 residues. V shed 6 bases and J shed 10 bases, with 18 bases lying between them.

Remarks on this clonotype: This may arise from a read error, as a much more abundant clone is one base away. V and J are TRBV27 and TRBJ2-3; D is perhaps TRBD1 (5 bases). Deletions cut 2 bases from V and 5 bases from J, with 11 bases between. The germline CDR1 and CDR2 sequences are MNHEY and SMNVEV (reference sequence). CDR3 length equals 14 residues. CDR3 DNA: TGTGCCAGCAGTTTAGGCAGGGCCGGAGATACGCAGTATTTT. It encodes CASSLGRAGDTQYF.